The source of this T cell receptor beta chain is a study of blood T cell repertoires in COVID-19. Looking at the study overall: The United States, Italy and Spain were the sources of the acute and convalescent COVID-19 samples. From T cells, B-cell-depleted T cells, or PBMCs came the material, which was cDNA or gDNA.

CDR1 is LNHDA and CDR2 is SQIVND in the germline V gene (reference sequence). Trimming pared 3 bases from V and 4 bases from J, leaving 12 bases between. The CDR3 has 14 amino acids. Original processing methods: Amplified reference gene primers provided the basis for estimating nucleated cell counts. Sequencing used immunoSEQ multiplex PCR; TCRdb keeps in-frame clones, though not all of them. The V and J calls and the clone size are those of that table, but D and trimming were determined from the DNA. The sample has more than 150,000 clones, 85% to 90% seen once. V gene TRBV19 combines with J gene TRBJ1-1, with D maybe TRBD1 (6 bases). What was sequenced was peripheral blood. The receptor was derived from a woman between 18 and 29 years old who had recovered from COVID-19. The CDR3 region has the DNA TGTGCCAGTAGTATCGGGGGGGGCCCCACTGAAGCTTTCTTT. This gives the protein CASSIGGGPTEAFF.